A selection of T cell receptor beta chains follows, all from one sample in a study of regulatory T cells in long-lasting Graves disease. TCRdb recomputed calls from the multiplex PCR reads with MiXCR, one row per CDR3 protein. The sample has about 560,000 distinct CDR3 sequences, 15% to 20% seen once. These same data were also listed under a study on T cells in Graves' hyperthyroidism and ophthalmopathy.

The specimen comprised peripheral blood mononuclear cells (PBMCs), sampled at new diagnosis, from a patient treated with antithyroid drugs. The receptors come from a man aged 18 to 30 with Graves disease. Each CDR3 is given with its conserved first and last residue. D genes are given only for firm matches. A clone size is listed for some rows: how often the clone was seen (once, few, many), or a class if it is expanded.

CASGLDWGTNQPQHF	TGTGCTAGTGGTTTGGACTGGGGAACCAATCAGCCCCAGCATTTT	few	TRBV12-5	TRBJ1-5	.
CASSMPTGRSPLHF	TGTGCCAGCAGTATGCCGACAGGAAGATCACCCCTCCACTTT	few	TRBV6-1	TRBJ1-6	.
CAIRTLDTGVGYTF	TGTGCCATCAGAACTCTGGACACAGGGGTTGGCTACACCTTC	.	TRBV10-3	TRBJ1-2	TRBD1
CASSYRGRDYEQYF	TGTGCCAGCAGTTACAGGGGAAGAGATTACGAGCAGTACTTC	many	TRBV6-5	TRBJ2-7	.
CASTFPGLAGGAQQFF	TGTGCCAGCACCTTTCCGGGACTAGCGGGAGGGGCCCAGCAGTTCTTC	many	TRBV28	TRBJ2-1	TRBD2
CASSRGTGRADTQYF	TGTGCCAGCAGCCGAGGGACAGGCCGAGCAGATACGCAGTATTTT	many	TRBV7-9	TRBJ2-3	TRBD1
CTSSPGTSGNNEQFF	TGTACCAGCAGCCCCGGGACTAGCGGGAACAATGAGCAGTTCTTC	.	TRBV9	TRBJ2-1	TRBD2
CASSQDWRNEQFF	TGTGCCAGCAGCCAAGATTGGCGTAATGAGCAGTTCTTC	.	TRBV3-1	TRBJ2-1	.
CASSLGGLSAQYF	TGTGCCAGCAGTTTAGGGGGATTAAGCGCGCAGTACTTC	many	TRBV28	TRBJ2-7	.
CASSLRTAGNTIYF	TGTGCCAGCAGCTTAAGGACAGCTGGAAACACCATATATTTT	.	TRBV11-2	TRBJ1-3	.
CSAGNIQGRTEAFF	TGCAGTGCGGGAAATATACAGGGGCGGACTGAAGCTTTCTTT	many	TRBV20-1	TRBJ1-1	TRBD1
CASLGQGIKETQYF	TGTGCCAGCCTCGGACAGGGGATTAAGGAGACCCAGTACTTC	few	TRBV25-1	TRBJ2-5	TRBD1
CASSYGSREQFF	TGTGCCAGCAGTTACGGATCTCGGGAGCAGTTCTTC	few	TRBV12-3/TRBV12-4	TRBJ2-1	.
CATSEPPWTENSNQPQHF	TGTGCCACCAGTGAGCCTCCGTGGACGGAAAATAGCAATCAGCCCCAGCATTTT	many	TRBV24-1	TRBJ1-5	.
CASSPPGQGDNSPLHF	TGTGCCAGCAGCCCCCCCGGACAGGGAGATAATTCACCCCTCCACTTT	many	TRBV7-9	TRBJ1-6	TRBD1
CASSDSFREGGYGYTF	TGTGCCAGCAGCGATAGTTTCAGGGAGGGAGGCTATGGCTACACCTTC	many	TRBV28	TRBJ1-2	.
CAWSVQGPDTQYF	TGTGCCTGGAGTGTACAGGGCCCAGATACGCAGTATTTT	.	TRBV30	TRBJ2-3	.
CSAAARTGYNSPLHF	TGCAGTGCTGCCGCTCGGACCGGGTATAATTCACCCCTCCACTTT	few	TRBV20-1	TRBJ1-6	.
CASSHFTWGQNYEQYF	TGTGCCAGCAGCCACTTTACGTGGGGACAGAACTACGAGCAGTACTTC	few	TRBV5-5	TRBJ2-7	TRBD1
CSVLRETDTQYF	TGCAGCGTTCTACGGGAGACAGATACGCAGTATTTT	many	TRBV29-1	TRBJ2-3	.
CSARTAGLAGGNTYEQYF	TGCAGTGCCCGTACGGCCGGACTAGCGGGAGGGAACACCTACGAGCAGTACTTC	many	TRBV20-1	TRBJ2-7	TRBD2
CASSVEFDTEAFF	TGTGCCAGCAGCGTCGAATTCGACACTGAAGCTTTCTTT	few	TRBV7-3	TRBJ1-1	.
CASSYIQGTDTQYF	TGTGCCAGCAGCTATATACAGGGGACAGATACGCAGTATTTT	.	TRBV6-1	TRBJ2-3	TRBD1
CAWSRDRGIVYGYTF	TGTGCCTGGAGTCGGGACAGGGGGATTGTCTATGGCTACACCTTC	.	TRBV30	TRBJ1-2	TRBD1
CASSETRRHNEQFF	TGTGCCAGCAGTGAAACTCGCAGACACAATGAGCAGTTCTTC	many	TRBV7-8	TRBJ2-1	.
CASGNTDTQYF	TGTGCCAGCGGTAACACAGATACGCAGTATTTT	many	TRBV7-3	TRBJ2-3	.
CASKQSNEKLFF	TGCGCCAGCAAACAAAGTAATGAAAAACTGTTTTTT	.	TRBV5-1	TRBJ1-4	.
CASSFGTNTEAFF	TGTGCCAGCAGTTTTGGAACGAACACTGAAGCTTTCTTT	.	TRBV27	TRBJ1-1	.
CASSPYPPGTGQETQYF	TGTGCCAGCTCTCCCTACCCGCCCGGGACAGGGCAAGAGACCCAGTACTTC	.	TRBV18	TRBJ2-5	TRBD1
CSAPSTGELFF	TGCAGTGCTCCCTCCACCGGGGAGCTGTTTTTT	many	TRBV20-1	TRBJ2-2	.
CASSIAGGELSYEQYF	TGTGCCAGTAGTATAGCCGGGGGAGAACTTTCCTACGAGCAGTACTTC	.	TRBV19	TRBJ2-7	.
CASSAIRAGGFNTGELFF	TGTGCCAGCAGCGCCATCCGGGCGGGAGGGTTCAACACCGGGGAGCTGTTTTTT	.	TRBV9	TRBJ2-2	TRBD2